This T cell receptor (beta chain) was sequenced during a study of breast tumors, draining lymph nodes, adjacent tissues. TCRdb itself ran the multiplex PCR reads through MiXCR, one entry per CDR3 protein. The profile shows more than 20,000 distinct CDR3 sequences, around 25% of them singletons. Turning to this clonotype: Its cognate antigen is unknown.

Whole-study findings and limits: Data fit most tumor T cells coming from lymph node, expanding in tumor. Tumor TCR diversity was below lymph nodes but above nontumor tissue. Tumor T cell lymph node origin was a supported hypothesis, not proven.

The ends were cut back, 3 bases at V and 11 bases at J, with 14 bases in the middle. Per germline, CDR1 DFQATT and CDR2 SNEGSKA (reference sequence). This CDR3 has 13 amino acids. Sequencing input: breast tumor tissue. The receptor comes from a female donor with breast cancer. Some clones in this sample may be carry-over from other donors' samples. This chain links TRBV20-1 with TRBJ1-6; no reliable D call. The CDR3 bases are TGCAGTGCTAGGAGCGCAAGGGATCCACCCCTCCACTTT. Its protein is CSARSARDPPLHF.